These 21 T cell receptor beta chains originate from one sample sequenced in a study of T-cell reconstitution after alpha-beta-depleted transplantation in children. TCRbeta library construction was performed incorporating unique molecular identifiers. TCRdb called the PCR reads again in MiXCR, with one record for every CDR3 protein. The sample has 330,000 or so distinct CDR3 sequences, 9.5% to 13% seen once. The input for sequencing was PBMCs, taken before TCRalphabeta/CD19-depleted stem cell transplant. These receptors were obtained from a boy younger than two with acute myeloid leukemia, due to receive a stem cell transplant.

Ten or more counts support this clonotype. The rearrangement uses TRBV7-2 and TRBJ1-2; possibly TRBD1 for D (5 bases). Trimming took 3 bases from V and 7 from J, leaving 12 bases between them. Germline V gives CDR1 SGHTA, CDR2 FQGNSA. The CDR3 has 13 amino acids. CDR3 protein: CASSFGRESGYTF. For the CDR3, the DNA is TGTGCCAGCAGCTTCGGCAGGGAGAGTGGCTACACCTTC.

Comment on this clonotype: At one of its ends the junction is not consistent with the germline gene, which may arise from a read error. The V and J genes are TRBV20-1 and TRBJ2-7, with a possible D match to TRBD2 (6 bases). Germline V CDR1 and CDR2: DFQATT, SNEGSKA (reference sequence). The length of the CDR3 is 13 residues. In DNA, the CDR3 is TGCAGTGATAGAGTTAGCGGCACCTACGAGCAGTACTTC. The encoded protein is CSDRVSGTYEQYF.

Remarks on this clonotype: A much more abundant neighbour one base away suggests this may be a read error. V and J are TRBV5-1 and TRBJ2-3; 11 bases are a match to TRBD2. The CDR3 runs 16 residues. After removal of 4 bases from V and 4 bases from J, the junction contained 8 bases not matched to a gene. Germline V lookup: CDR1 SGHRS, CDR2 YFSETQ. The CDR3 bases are TGCGCCAGCAGCACCGGGACTAGCGGCGGCGCAGATACGCAGTATTTT. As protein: CASSTGTSGGADTQYF. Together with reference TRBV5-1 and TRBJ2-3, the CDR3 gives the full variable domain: KAGVTQTPRYLIKTRGQQVTLSCSPISGHRSVSWYQQTPGQGLQFLFEYFSETQRNKGNFPGRFSGRQFSNSRSEMNVSTLELGDSALYLCASSTGTSGGADTQYFGPGTRLTVL.

The CDR3 DNA reads as TGCAGTGCTAGTACAGGGGGCCACTATGGCTACACCTTC. Its protein product is CSASTGGHYGYTF. The V and J genes are TRBV20-1 and TRBJ1-2, with 9 positions matching TRBD1. Germline V gene sequence: CDR1 DFQATT, CDR2 SNEGSKA (reference sequence). The CDR3 contains 13 residues. V lost 3 bases and J lost 3; bases outside the gene matches: 2.

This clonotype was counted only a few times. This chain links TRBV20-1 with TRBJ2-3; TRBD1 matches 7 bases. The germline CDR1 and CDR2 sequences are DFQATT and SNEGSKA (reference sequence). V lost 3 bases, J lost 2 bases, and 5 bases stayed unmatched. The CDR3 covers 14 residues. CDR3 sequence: CSASRQGYTDTQYF. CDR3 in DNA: TGCAGTGCTAGCCGACAGGGCTACACAGATACGCAGTATTTT.

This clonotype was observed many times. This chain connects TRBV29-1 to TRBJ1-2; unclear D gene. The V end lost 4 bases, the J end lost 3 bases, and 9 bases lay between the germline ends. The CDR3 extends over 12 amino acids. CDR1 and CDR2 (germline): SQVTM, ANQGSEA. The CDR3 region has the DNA TGCAGCGTTGTTCCCCACGACTATGGCTACACCTTC. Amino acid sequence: CSVVPHDYGYTF.

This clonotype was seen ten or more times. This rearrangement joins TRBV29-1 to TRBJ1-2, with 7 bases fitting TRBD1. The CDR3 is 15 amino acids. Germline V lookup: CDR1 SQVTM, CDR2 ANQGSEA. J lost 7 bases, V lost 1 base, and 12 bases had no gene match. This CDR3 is CSVEGRNRGAVGYTF. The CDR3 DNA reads TGCAGCGTTGAAGGACGTAACAGGGGCGCAGTTGGCTACACCTTC.

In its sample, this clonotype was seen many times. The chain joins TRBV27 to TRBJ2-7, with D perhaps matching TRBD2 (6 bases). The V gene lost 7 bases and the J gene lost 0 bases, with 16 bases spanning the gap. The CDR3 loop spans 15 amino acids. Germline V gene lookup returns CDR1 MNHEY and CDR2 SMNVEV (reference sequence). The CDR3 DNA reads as TGTGCCAGCACTACAAGGAGGGGCCCCTCCTACGAGCAGTACTTC. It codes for CASTTRRGPSYEQYF.

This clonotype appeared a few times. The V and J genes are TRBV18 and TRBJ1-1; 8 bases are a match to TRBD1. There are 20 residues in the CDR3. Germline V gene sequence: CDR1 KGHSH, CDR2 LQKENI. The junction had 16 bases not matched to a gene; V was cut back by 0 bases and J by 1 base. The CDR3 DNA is TGTGCCAGCTCACCACCGTACAGCGGGACAGGCATAGCCTGGAACACTGAAGCTTTCTTT. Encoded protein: CASSPPYSGTGIAWNTEAFF.

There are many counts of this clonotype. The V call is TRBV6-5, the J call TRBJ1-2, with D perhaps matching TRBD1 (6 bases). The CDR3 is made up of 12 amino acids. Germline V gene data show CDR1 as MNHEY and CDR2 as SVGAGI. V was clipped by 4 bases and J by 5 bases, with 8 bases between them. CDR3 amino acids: CASSFQGYGYTF. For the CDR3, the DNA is TGTGCCAGCAGTTTCCAGGGGTATGGCTACACCTTC.

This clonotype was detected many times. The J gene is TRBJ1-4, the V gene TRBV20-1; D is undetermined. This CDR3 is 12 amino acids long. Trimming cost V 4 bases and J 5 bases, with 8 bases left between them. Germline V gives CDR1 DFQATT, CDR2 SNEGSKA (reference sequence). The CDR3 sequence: CSATGRNEKLFF. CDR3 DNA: TGCAGTGCTACGGGGAGGAATGAAAAACTGTTTTTT.

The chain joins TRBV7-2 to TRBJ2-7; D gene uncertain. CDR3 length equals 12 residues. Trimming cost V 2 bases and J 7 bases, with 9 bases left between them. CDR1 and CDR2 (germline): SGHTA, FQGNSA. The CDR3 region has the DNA TGTGCCAGCAGCTTATTTGGTTGGGAGCAGTACTTC. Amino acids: CASSLFGWEQYF.

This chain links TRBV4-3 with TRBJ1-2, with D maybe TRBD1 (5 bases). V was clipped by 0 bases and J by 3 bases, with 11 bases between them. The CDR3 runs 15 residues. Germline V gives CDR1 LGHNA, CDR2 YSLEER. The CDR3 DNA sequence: TGCGCCAGCAGCCAAGATTTCGGGACCTACTATGGCTACACCTTC. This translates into CASSQDFGTYYGYTF.

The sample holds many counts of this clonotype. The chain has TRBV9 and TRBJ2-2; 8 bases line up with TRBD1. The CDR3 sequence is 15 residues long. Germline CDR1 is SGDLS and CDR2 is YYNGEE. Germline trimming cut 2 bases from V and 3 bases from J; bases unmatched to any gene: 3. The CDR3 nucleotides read TGTGCCAGCAGCGTCGGACAGGGAGACACCGGGGAGCTGTTTTTT. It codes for CASSVGQGDTGELFF.

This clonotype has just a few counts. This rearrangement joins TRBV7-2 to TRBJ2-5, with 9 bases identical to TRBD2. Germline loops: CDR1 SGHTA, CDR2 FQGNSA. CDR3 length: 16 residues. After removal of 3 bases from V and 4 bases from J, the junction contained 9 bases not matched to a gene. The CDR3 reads CASSFSYAGGPETQYF. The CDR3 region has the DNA TGTGCCAGCAGCTTTTCCTACGCGGGAGGGCCAGAGACCCAGTACTTC.

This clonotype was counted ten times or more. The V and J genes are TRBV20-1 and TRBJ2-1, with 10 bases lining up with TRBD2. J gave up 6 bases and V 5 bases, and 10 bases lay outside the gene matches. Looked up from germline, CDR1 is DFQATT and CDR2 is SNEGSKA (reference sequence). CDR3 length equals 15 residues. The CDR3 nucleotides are TGCAGTGCTCAAAGCGGGGGGGCAGTAATCAATGAGCAGTTCTTC. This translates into CSAQSGGAVINEQFF.

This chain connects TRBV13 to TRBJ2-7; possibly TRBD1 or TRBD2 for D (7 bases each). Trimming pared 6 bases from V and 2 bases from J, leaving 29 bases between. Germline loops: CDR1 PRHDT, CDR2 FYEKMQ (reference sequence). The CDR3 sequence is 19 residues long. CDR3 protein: CASSTRGAGQGGVPYEQYF. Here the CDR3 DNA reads TGTGCCAGCAGTACCAGGGGGGCAGGGCAAGGGGGGGTCCCCTACGAGCAGTACTTC.

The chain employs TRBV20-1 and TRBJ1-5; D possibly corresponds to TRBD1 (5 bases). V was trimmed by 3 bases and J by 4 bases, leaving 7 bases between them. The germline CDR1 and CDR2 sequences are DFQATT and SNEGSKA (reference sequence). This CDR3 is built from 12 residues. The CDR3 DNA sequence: TGCAGTGCTAGGTGGGGGAATCAGCCCCAGCATTTT. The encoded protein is CSARWGNQPQHF.

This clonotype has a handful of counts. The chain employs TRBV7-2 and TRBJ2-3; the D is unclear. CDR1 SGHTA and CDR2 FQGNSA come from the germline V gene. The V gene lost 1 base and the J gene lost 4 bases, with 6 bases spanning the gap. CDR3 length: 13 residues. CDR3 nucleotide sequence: TGTGCCAGCAGCTTAGAAATGTCAGATACGCAGTATTTT. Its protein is CASSLEMSDTQYF.

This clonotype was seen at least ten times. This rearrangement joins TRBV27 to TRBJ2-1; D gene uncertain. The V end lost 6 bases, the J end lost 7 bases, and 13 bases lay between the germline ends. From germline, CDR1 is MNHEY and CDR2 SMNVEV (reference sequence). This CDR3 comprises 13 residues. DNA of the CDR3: TGTGCCAGCAGACCTAGGGCTATGAATGAGCAGTTCTTC. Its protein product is CASRPRAMNEQFF.

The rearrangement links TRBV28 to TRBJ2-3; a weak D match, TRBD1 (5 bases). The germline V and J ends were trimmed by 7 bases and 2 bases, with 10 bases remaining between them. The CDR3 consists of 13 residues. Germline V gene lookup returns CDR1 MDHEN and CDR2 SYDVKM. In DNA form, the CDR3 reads TGTGCCAGCATGGACACAATCACAGATACGCAGTATTTT. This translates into CASMDTITDTQYF.